This TCR beta chain was retrieved from a study of T-cell reconstitution after alpha-beta-depleted transplantation in children. Preparation of the TCRbeta library was carried out with unique molecular identifiers. One entry per CDR3 protein, called by TCRdb with MiXCR from the PCR reads. The table records fewer than 400,000 distinct CDR3 sequences, over 20% of them present only once. The ends were cut back, 1 base at V and 8 bases at J, with 12 bases in the middle. This CDR3 region has 14 residues. General study points: After transplant, high TCRbeta diversity at day 60 in some patients arose from surviving recipient T cells and thymic progenitors.

Concerning this clonotype: As yet, its antigen is unknown.

V is TRBV12-3 or TRBV12-4 and J is TRBJ2-1; possible D gene TRBD1, 6 bases. This TCR was sampled from a male patient younger than 18 who had a stem cell transplant for acute lymphoblastic leukemia, so the T cells may come from the graft donor. Source: PBMCs, mostly from graft donor cells, taken 180 days after TCRalphabeta/CD19-depleted stem cell transplant. DNA of the CDR3: TGTGCCAGCAGTTTAGTCTCAGGGGTTTATGAGCAGTTCTTC. Its translation is CASSLVSGVYEQFF.